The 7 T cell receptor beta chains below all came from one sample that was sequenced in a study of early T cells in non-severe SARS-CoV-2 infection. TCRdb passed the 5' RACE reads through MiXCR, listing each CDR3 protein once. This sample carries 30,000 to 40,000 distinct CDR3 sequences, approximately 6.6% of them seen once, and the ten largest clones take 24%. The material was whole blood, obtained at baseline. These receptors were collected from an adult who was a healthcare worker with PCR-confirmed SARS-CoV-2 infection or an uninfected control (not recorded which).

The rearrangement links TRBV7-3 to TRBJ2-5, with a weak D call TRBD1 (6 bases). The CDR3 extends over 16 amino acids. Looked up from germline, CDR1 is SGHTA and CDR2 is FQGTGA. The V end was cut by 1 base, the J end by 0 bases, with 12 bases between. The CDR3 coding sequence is TGTGCCAGCAGCTTAAGCGATTGGGACAACCAAGAGACCCAGTACTTC. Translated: CASSLSDWDNQETQYF.

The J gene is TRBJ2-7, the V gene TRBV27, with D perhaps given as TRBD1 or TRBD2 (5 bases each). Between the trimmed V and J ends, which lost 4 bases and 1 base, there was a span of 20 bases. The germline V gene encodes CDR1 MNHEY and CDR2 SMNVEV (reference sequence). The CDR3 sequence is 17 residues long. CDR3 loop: CASSSLFGASGSYEQYF. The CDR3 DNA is TGTGCCAGCAGTTCACTGTTCGGGGCCTCCGGGTCCTACGAGCAGTACTTC.

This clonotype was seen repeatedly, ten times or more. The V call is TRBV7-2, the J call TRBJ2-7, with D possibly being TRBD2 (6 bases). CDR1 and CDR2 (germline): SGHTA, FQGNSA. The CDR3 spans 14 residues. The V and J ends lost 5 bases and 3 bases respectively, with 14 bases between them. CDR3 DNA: TGTGCCAGCAGCCCGGGACTGTCCAACTACGAGCAGTACTTC. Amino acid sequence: CASSPGLSNYEQYF.

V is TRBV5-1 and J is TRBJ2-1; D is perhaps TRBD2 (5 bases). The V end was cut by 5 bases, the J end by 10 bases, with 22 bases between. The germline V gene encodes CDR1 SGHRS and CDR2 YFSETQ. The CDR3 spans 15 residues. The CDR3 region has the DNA TGCGCCAGCAGAAGAGTCCGAAGCGGACGCTTGGAGCAGTTCTTC. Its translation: CASRRVRSGRLEQFF.

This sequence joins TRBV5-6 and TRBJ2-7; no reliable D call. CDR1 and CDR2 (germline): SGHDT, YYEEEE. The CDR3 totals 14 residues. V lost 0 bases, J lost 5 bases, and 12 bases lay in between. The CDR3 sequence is CASSLVSGIHEQYF. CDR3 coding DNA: TGTGCCAGCAGCTTGGTATCGGGCATCCACGAGCAGTACTTC.

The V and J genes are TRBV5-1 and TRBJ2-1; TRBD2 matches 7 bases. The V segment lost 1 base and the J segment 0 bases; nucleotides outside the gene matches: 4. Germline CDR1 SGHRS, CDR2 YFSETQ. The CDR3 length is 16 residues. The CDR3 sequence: CASSLKRDYSYNEQFF. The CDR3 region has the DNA TGCGCCAGCAGCTTGAAGCGGGACTACTCCTACAATGAGCAGTTCTTC.

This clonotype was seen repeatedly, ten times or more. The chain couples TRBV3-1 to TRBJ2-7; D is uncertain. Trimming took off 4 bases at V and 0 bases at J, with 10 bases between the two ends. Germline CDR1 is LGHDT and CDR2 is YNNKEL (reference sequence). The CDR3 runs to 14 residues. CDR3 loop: CASSRGGSSYEQYF. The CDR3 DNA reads TGTGCCAGCAGCCGTGGCGGCAGCTCCTACGAGCAGTACTTC.